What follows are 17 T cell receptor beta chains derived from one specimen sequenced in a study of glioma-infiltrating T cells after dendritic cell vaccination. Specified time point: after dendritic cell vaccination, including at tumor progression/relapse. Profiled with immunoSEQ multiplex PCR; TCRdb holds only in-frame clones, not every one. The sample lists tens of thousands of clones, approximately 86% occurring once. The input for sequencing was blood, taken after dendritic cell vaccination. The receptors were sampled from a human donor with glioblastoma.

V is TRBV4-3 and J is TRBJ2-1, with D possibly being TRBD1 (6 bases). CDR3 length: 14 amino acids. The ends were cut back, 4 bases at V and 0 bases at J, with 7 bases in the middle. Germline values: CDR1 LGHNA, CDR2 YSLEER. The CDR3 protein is CASSPQGSYNEQFF. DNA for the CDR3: TGCGCCAGCAGCCCACAGGGCTCCTACAATGAGCAGTTCTTC.

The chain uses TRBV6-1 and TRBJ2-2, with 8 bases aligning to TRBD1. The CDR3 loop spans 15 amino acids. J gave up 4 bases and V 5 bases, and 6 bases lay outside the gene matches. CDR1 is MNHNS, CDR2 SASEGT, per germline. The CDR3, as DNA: TGTGCCAGCAGTACCAGGGGGCCGGGCACCGGGGAGCTGTTTTTT. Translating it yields CASSTRGPGTGELFF.

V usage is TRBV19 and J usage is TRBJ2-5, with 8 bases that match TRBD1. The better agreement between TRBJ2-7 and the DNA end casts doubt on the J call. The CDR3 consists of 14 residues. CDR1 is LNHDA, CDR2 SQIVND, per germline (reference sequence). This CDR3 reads CASSIGQGPAEQYF. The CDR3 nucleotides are TGTGCCAGTAGTATTGGACAGGGCCCGGCCGAGCAGTACTTC.

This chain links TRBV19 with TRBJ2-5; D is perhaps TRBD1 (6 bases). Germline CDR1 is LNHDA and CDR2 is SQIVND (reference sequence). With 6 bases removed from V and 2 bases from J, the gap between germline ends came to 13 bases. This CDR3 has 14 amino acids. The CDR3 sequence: CASRTRDIQETQYF. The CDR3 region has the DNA TGTGCCAGTAGGACCCGGGACATTCAAGAGACCCAGTACTTC.

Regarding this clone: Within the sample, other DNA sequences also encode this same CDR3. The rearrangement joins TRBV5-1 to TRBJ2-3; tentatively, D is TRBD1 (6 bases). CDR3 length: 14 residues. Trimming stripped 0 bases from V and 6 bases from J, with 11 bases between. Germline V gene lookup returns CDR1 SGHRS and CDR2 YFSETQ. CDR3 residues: CASSLEGTTDTQYF. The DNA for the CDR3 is TGCGCCAGCAGCTTGGAAGGGACAACTGATACGCAGTATTTT.

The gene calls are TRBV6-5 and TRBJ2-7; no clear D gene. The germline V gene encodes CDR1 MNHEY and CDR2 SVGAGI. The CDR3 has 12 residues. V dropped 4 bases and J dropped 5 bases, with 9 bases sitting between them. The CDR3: CASSSQWHEQYF. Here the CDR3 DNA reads TGTGCCAGCAGTTCCCAGTGGCACGAGCAGTACTTC.

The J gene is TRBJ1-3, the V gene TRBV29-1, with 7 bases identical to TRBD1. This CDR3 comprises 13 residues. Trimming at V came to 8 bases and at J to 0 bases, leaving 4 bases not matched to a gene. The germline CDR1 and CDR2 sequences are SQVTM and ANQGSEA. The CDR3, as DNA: TGCAGCTCTCAGGGGGGCTCTGGAAACACCATATATTTT. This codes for CSSQGGSGNTIYF.

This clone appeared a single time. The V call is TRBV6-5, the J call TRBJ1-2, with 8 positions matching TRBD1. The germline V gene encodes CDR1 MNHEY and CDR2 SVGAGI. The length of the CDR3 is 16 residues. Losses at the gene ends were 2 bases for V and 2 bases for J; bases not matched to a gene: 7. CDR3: CASSYSPRGLNYGYTF. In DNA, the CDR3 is TGTGCCAGCAGTTACAGCCCCAGGGGGCTGAACTATGGCTACACCTTC.

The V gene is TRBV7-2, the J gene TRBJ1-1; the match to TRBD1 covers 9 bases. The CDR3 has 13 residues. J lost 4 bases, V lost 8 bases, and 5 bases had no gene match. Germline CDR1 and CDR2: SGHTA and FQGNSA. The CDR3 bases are TGTGCCAGCCGACAGGGGGATAGCACTGAAGCTTTCTTT. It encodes CASRQGDSTEAFF.

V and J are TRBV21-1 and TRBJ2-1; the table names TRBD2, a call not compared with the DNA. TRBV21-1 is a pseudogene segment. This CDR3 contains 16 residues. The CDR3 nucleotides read TGTGCCAGCAGCAAAGGAGGGAGGGTATCCTACAATGAGCAGTTCTTC. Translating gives CASSKGGRVSYNEQFF.

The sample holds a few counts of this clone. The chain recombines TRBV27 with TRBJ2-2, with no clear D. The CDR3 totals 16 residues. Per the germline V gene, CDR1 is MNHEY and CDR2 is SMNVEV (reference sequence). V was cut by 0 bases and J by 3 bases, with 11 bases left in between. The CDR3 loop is CASSLSVGSDTGELFF. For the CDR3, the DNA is TGTGCCAGCAGTTTATCGGTCGGGTCCGACACCGGGGAGCTGTTTTTT.

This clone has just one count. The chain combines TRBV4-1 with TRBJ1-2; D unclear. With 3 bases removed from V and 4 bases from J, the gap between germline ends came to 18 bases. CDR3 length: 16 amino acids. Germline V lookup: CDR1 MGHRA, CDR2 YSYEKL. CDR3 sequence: CASSQGEGPIPYGYTF. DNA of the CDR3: TGCGCCAGCAGCCAGGGTGAGGGTCCGATACCCTATGGCTACACCTTC.

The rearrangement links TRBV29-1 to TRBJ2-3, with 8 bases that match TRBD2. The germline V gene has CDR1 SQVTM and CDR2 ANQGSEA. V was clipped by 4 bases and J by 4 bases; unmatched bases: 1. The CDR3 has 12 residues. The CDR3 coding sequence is TGCAGCGTTGGGCGGGGGGCAGATACGCAGTATTTT. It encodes CSVGRGADTQYF.

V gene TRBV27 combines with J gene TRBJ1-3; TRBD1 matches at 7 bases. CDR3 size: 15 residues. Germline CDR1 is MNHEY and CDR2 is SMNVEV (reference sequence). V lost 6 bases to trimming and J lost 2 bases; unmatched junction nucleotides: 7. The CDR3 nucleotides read TGTGCCAGCAGCAGGGACAGCCCGCCTGGAAACACCATATATTTT. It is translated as CASSRDSPPGNTIYF.

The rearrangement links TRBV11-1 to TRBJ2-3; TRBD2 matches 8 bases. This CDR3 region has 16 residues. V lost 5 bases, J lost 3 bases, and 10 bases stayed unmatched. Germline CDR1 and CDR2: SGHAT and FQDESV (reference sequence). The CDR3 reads CASSLRAGGATDTQYF. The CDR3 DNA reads TGTGCCAGCAGCCTTAGGGCCGGGGGGGCGACAGATACGCAGTATTTT.

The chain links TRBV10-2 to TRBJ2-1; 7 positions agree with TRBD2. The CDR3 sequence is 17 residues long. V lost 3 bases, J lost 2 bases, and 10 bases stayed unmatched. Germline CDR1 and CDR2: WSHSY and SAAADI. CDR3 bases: TGCGCCAGCAGTGATAGGAGGGAGGGCCGCCCCTACAATGAGCAGTTCTTC. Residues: CASSDRREGRPYNEQFF.

The DNA of the CDR3 is TGCGCCAGCAGCCAGACGGCGGCTAGCCCCGGGGAGCTGTTTTTT. As protein: CASSQTAASPGELFF. The J gene is TRBJ2-2, the V gene TRBV4-1, with D possibly being TRBD2 (5 bases). This CDR3 comprises 15 residues. Trimming stripped 3 bases from V and 6 bases from J, with 14 bases between. Germline V gene lookup returns CDR1 MGHRA and CDR2 YSYEKL.